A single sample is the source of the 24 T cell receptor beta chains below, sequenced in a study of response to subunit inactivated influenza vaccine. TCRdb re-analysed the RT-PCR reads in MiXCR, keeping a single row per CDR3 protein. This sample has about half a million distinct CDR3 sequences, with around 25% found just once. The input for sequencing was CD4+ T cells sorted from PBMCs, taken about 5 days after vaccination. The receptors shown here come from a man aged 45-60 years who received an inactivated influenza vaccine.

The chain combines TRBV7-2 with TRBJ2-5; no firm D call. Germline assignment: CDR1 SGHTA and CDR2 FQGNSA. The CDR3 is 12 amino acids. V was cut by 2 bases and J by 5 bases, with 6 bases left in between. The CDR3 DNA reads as TGTGCCAGCAGCTTACCCTACGAGACCCAGTACTTC. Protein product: CASSLPYETQYF.

In DNA, the CDR3 is TGTGCCAGCAGTCATTATGGGACCAGCAATGAGCAGTTCTTC. Translation: CASSHYGTSNEQFF. This rearrangement joins TRBV6-1 to TRBJ2-1; D tentatively reads TRBD1 or TRBD2 (5 bases each). Trimming took 5 bases from V and 6 from J, leaving 14 bases between them. Germline CDR1 and CDR2: MNHNS and SASEGT. The CDR3 is 14 amino acids.

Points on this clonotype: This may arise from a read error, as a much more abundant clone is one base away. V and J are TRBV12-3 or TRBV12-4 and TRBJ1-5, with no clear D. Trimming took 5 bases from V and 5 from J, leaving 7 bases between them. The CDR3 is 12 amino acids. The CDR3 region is CASSRKYQPQHF. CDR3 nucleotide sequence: TGTGCCAGCAGTCGTAAGTATCAGCCCCAGCATTTT.

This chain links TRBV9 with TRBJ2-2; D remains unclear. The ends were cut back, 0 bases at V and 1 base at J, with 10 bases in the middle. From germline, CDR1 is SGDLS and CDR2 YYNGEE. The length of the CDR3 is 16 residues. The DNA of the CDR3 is TGTGCCAGCAGCGTAGCTAGGATAGAGAACACCGGGGAGCTGTTTTTT. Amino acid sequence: CASSVARIENTGELFF. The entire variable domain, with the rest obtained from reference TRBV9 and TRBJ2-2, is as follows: DSGVTQTPKHLITATGQRVTLRCSPRSGDLSVYWYQQSLDQGLQFLIQYYNGEERAKGNILERFSAQQFPDLHSELNLSSLELGDSALYFCASSVARIENTGELFFGEGSRLTVL.

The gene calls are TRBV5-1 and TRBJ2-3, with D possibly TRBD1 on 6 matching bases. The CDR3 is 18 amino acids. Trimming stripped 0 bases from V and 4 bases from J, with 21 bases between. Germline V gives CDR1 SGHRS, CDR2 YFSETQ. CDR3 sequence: CASSLVPLSQGSADTQYF. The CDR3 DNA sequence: TGCGCCAGCAGCTTGGTTCCTTTGTCACAGGGAAGCGCAGATACGCAGTATTTT.

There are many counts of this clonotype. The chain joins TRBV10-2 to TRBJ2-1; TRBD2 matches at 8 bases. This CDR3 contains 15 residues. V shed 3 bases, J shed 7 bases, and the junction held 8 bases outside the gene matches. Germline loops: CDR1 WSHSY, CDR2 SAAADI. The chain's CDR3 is CASSDHGGAQNEQFF. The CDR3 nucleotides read TGCGCCAGCAGTGATCACGGGGGGGCGCAGAATGAGCAGTTCTTC.

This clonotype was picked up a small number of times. CDR3 sequence reads: CASKLRGGNSLLLHF. The DNA for the CDR3 is TGTGCCAGCAAGCTGAGAGGGGGGAATAGTTTACTCCTCCACTTT. The chain uses TRBV6-1 and TRBJ1-6, with a weak D call TRBD1 (6 bases). CDR1 and CDR2 (germline): MNHNS, SASEGT. Deletions cut 7 bases from V and 15 bases from J, with 25 bases between. CDR3 size: 15 residues.

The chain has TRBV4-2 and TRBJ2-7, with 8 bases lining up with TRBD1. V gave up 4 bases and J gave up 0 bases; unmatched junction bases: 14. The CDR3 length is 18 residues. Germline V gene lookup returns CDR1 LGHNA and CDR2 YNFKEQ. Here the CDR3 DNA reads TGTGCCAGCAGCCCTCGACAGGGGTCCCGGTCCTCCTCCTACGAGCAGTACTTC. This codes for CASSPRQGSRSSSYEQYF.

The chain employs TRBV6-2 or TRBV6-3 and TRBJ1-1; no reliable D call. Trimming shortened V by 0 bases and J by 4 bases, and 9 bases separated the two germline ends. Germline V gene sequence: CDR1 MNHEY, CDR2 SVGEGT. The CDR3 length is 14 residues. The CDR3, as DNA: TGTGCCAGCAGTTACTCGACGGGCGGCACTGAAGCTTTCTTT. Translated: CASSYSTGGTEAFF.

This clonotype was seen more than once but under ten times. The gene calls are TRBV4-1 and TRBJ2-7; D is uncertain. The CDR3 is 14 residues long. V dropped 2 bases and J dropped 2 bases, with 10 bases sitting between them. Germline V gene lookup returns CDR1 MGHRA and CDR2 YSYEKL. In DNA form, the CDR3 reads TGCGCCAGCAGCCAATACCGAGACGCCTACGAGCAGTACTTC. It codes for CASSQYRDAYEQYF.

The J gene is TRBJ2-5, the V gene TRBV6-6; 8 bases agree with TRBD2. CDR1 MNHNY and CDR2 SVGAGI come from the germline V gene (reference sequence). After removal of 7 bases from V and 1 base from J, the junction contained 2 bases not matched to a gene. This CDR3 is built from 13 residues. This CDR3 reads CASTRGGQETQYF. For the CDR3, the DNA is TGTGCCAGCACCCGGGGGGGCCAAGAGACCCAGTACTTC.

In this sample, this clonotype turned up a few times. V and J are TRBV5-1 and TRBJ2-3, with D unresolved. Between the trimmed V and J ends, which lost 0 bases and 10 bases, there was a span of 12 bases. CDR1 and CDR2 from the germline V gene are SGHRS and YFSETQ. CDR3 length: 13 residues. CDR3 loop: CASSLVLGSAQYF. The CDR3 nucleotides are TGCGCCAGCAGCTTGGTTCTGGGCAGCGCGCAGTATTTT. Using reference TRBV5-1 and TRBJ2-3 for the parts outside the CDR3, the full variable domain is KAGVTQTPRYLIKTRGQQVTLSCSPISGHRSVSWYQQTPGQGLQFLFEYFSETQRNKGNFPGRFSGRQFSNSRSEMNVSTLELGDSALYLCASSLVLGSAQYFGPGTRLTVL.

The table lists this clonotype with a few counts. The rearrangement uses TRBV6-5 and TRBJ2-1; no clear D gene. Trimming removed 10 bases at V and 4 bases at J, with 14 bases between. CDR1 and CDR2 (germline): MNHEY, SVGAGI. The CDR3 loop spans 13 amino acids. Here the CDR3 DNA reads TGTGCCACCCAGTTACCAGGTTACAATGAGCAGTTCTTC. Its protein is CATQLPGYNEQFF.

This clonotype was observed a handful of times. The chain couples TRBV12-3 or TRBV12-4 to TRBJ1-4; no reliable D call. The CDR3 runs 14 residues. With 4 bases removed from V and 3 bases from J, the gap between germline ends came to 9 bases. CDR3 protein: CASSYGYSNEKLFF. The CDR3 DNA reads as TGTGCCAGCAGTTATGGGTACTCTAATGAAAAACTGTTTTTT.

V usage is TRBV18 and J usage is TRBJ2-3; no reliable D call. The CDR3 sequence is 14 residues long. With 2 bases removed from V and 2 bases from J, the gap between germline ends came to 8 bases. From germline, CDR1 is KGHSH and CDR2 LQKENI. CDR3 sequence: CASSPNGNTDTQYF. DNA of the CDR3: TGTGCCAGCTCACCAAACGGAAACACAGATACGCAGTATTTT.

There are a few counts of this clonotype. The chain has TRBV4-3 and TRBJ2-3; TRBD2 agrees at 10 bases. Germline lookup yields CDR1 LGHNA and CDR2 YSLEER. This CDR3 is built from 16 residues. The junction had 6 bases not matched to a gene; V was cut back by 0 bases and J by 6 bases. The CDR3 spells CASSQDRTSGRDTQYF. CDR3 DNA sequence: TGCGCCAGCAGCCAAGATAGGACTAGCGGTCGGGATACGCAGTATTTT.

The CDR3 region is CASSRTGMNEKLFF. The DNA of the CDR3 is TGTGCCAGCAGCCGGACAGGGATGAATGAAAAACTGTTTTTT. The chain has TRBV7-9 and TRBJ1-4; TRBD1 aligns across 8 bases. Germline CDR1 reads SEHNR; CDR2 reads FQNEAQ (reference sequence). CDR3 size: 14 residues. Trimming removed 5 bases from V and 5 bases from J; junction bases left unmatched: 4.

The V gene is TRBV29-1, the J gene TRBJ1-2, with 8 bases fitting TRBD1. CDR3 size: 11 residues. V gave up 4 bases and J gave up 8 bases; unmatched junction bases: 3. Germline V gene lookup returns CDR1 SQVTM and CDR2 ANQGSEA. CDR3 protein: CSVGQGAGYTF. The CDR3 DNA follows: TGCAGCGTTGGGCAGGGGGCGGGCTACACCTTC.

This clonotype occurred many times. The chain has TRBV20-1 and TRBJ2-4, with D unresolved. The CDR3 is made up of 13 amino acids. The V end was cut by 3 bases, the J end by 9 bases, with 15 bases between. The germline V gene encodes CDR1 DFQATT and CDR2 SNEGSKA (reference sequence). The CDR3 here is CSARGSPRGIQYF. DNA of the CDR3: TGCAGTGCTAGGGGCAGTCCCAGAGGCATTCAGTACTTC.

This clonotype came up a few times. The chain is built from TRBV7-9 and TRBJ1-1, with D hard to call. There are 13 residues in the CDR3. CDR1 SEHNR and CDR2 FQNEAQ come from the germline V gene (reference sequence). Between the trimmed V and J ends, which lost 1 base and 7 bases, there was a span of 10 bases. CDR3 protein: CASSLGQTNEAFF. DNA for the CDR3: TGTGCCAGCAGCTTAGGTCAGACGAATGAAGCTTTCTTT. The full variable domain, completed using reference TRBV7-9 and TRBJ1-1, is DTGVSQNPRHKITKRGQNVTFRCDPISEHNRLYWYRQTLGQGPEFLTYFQNEAQLEKSRLLSDRFSAERPKGSFSTLEIQRTEQGDSAMYLCASSLGQTNEAFFGQGTRLTVV.

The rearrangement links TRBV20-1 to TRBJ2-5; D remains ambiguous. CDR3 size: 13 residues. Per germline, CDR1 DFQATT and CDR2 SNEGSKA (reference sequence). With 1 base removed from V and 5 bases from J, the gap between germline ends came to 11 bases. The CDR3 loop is CSARVTPGETQYF. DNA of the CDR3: TGCAGTGCTAGAGTTACCCCGGGCGAGACCCAGTACTTC.

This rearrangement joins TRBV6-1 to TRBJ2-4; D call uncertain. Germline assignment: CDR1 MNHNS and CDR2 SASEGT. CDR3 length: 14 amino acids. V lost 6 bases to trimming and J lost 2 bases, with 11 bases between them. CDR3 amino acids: CASSVGHSKNIQYF. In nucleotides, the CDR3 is TGTGCCAGCAGCGTCGGGCATTCCAAAAACATTCAGTACTTC.

Here the CDR3 reads CASSWGRSQETQYF. DNA of the CDR3: TGTGCCAGCAGTTGGGGTCGGAGCCAAGAGACCCAGTACTTC. The chain has TRBV12-3 or TRBV12-4 and TRBJ2-5; D unresolved. This CDR3 is built from 14 residues. V was cut by 4 bases and J by 1 base, with 10 bases left in between.

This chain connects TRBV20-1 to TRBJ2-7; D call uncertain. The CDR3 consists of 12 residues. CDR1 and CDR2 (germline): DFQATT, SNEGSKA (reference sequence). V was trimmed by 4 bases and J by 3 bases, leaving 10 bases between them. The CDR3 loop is CSANPQNYEQYF. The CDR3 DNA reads TGCAGTGCTAACCCCCAAAACTACGAGCAGTACTTC.